This TCR beta chain emerged from a study of PD-L1 blockade in urothelial cancer. Study-wide results and limits: Prediction of better survival came from below-median pretreatment blood TCR clonality. When measured at 3 weeks, tumor-associated blood clones expanded more in durable-benefit patients.

Per patient, between 1 and 8 samples were collected at pretreatment and on-treatment time points. A word on this clone: Its target is unknown.

Repertoires were generated with immunoSEQ multiplex PCR, while TCRdb's copy carries only in-frame clones and drops some. This sample yields about 26,000 clones, of which about 86% are seen a single time; approximately 32% belongs to the top ten. This CDR3 has 18 amino acids. The germline gives CDR1 SGDLS, CDR2 YYNGEE. V lost 0 bases and J lost 0, with 16 bases in between. Sequences were derived from PBMCs, sampled around atezolizumab (anti-PD-L1) treatment. This TCR derives from a man in his sixties with urothelial cancer. The chain uses TRBV9 and TRBJ1-3, with a possible D match to TRBD1 (5 bases). CDR3 protein: CASSVDPGRADSGNTIYF. The DNA for the CDR3 is TGTGCCAGCAGCGTAGATCCGGGCAGGGCTGACTCTGGAAACACCATATATTTT.